This entry lists 3 T cell receptor beta chains sequenced from one sample in a study of cytomegalovirus exposure and HLA in healthy donors. The primer mix had 60 Vbeta and 13 Jbeta primers. Measured with immunoSEQ multiplex PCR; TCRdb has only the in-frame clones, and not every one. The sample has 150,000 to 200,000 clones, roughly 80% seen once. The specimen was PBMCs. The receptors were gathered from a woman aged 18-29 years in good health and CMV-seronegative.

The sample holds a few counts of this clone. This rearrangement joins TRBV27 to TRBJ2-7, with 12 positions matching TRBD2. The germline gives CDR1 MNHEY, CDR2 SMNVEV (reference sequence). The CDR3 is 16 residues long. The ends lost 5 bases at V and 7 bases at J; junction bases unmatched: 12. This chain's CDR3 is CASSPTTSGSQGEQYF. The CDR3 coding sequence is TGTGCCAGCAGTCCTACGACTAGCGGGAGCCAAGGGGAGCAGTACTTC.

This chain joins TRBV29-1 and TRBJ2-1; TRBD1 matches 7 bases. CDR3 length equals 14 residues. With 7 bases clipped from V and 0 bases from J, the junction kept 6 bases outside the gene matches. Per the germline V gene, CDR1 is SQVTM and CDR2 is ANQGSEA. CDR3 sequence: CSAEQGISYNEQFF. The CDR3 DNA reads as TGCAGCGCAGAACAGGGGATCTCCTACAATGAGCAGTTCTTC.

This clone was observed a handful of times. The chain employs TRBV4-3 and TRBJ1-4; no firm D call. Trimming left V 4 bases short and J 0 bases short, with 9 bases between. Germline V lookup: CDR1 LGHNA, CDR2 YSLEER. The CDR3 is 15 residues long. The CDR3 sequence is CASSPVGATNEKLFF. The CDR3 nucleotides are TGCGCCAGCAGCCCTGTCGGGGCAACTAATGAAAAACTGTTTTTT.